These 23 T cell receptor beta chains were all obtained from the same sample, sequenced in a study of response to subunit inactivated influenza vaccine. TCRdb called the RT-PCR reads again in MiXCR, with one record for every CDR3 protein. The table lists roughly 500,000 distinct CDR3 sequences, more than 15% of them singletons. The source material was CD4+ T cells sorted from PBMCs, sampled 23 months after vaccination. These receptor sequences come from a man aged 45 to 70 who received an inactivated influenza vaccine.

This sequence joins TRBV28 and TRBJ2-1; a possible D gene is TRBD2 (6 bases). This CDR3 has 14 residues. Looked up from germline, CDR1 is MDHEN and CDR2 is SYDVKM. The ends were cut back, 4 bases at V and 2 bases at J, with 9 bases in the middle. The CDR3 DNA is TGTGCCAGCAGTTGGGGCGGGGCCTACAATGAGCAGTTCTTC. Protein: CASSWGGAYNEQFF.

V is TRBV7-2 and J is TRBJ2-3, with 14 bases that match TRBD2. The CDR3 spans 17 residues. V gave up 5 bases and J gave up 7 bases; unmatched junction bases: 11. Looked up from germline, CDR1 is SGHTA and CDR2 is FQGNSA. CDR3 region: CASSRRTSGGPGNTQYF. CDR3 in DNA: TGTGCCAGCAGCCGAAGGACTAGCGGGGGGCCGGGGAATACGCAGTATTTT.

The sample holds a few counts of this clonotype. V is TRBV20-1 and J is TRBJ1-6; D unresolved. Germline lookup yields CDR1 DFQATT and CDR2 SNEGSKA (reference sequence). Trimming pared 1 base from V and 5 bases from J, leaving 9 bases between. The CDR3 loop spans 14 amino acids. The CDR3 DNA reads TGCAGTGCTAGAGTCGGGCCAAATAATTCACCCCTCCACTTT. This codes for CSARVGPNNSPLHF.

The chain is built from TRBV6-5 and TRBJ1-2, with D unresolved. There are 14 residues in the CDR3. V was clipped by 4 bases and J by 4 bases, with 13 bases between them. Germline lookup yields CDR1 MNHEY and CDR2 SVGAGI. CDR3 sequence: CASSSAGPLYGYTF. As DNA, the CDR3 is TGTGCCAGCAGTTCCGCCGGGCCCCTCTATGGCTACACCTTC.

The chain recombines TRBV27 with TRBJ2-5; D possibly corresponds to TRBD1 (5 bases). The CDR3 consists of 12 residues. Germline CDR1 is MNHEY and CDR2 is SMNVEV (reference sequence). V lost 6 bases, J lost 6 bases, and 11 bases lay in between. CDR3 sequence: CASRKDTQTQYF. The CDR3 DNA is TGTGCCAGCAGGAAGGACACTCAGACCCAGTACTTC.

Ten or more counts support this clonotype. This rearrangement joins TRBV12-3 or TRBV12-4 to TRBJ1-5; weak D call: TRBD1 (5 bases). V gave up 5 bases and J gave up 7 bases, with 15 bases separating them. The length of the CDR3 is 14 residues. CDR3 in amino acids: CASSRGTGRQPQHF. The DNA for the CDR3 is TGTGCCAGCAGTCGGGGGACGGGACGACAGCCCCAGCATTTT.

The rearrangement links TRBV20-1 to TRBJ2-7; D is perhaps TRBD1 (6 bases). The germline V gene has CDR1 DFQATT and CDR2 SNEGSKA (reference sequence). There are 15 residues in the CDR3. The V and J ends lost 2 bases and 4 bases respectively, with 18 bases between them. The CDR3 DNA follows: TGCAGTGCTAGACCAGGGGACCGCCATGGGTACGAGCAGTACTTC. Its protein is CSARPGDRHGYEQYF.

V is TRBV20-1 and J is TRBJ2-7; TRBD1 might be the D (5 bases). Germline values: CDR1 DFQATT, CDR2 SNEGSKA (reference sequence). Trimming cost V 5 bases and J 2 bases, with 19 bases left between them. The CDR3 has 15 amino acids. The CDR3 region is CSAGTPGRPAYEQYF. The CDR3 DNA reads as TGCAGTGCTGGAACCCCAGGGCGCCCTGCCTACGAGCAGTACTTC.

This clonotype occurred many times. CDR3 DNA: TGTGCCAGCAGCTCAACTAGGGGACTAGCGGGGCACAATGAGCAGTTCTTC. Translation: CASSSTRGLAGHNEQFF. The V gene is TRBV7-9, the J gene TRBJ2-1, with TRBD2 identical over 13 bases. The CDR3 has 17 amino acids. Losses at the gene ends were 4 bases for V and 5 bases for J; bases not matched to a gene: 8. Germline V gives CDR1 SEHNR, CDR2 FQNEAQ (reference sequence).

The CDR3 here is CASSHPSWPGEQYF. CDR3 sequence (DNA): TGTGCCAGCAGCCACCCCTCGTGGCCGGGGGAGCAGTACTTC. The chain links TRBV3-1 to TRBJ2-7, with a weak D call TRBD2 (5 bases). The V end lost 3 bases, the J end lost 7 bases, and 16 bases lay between the germline ends. CDR3 size: 14 residues. CDR1 and CDR2 (germline): LGHDT, YNNKEL (reference sequence).

The sample holds many counts of this clonotype. The rearrangement joins TRBV5-1 to TRBJ2-7; the match to TRBD2 covers 9 bases. Germline trimming cut 0 bases from V and 6 bases from J; bases unmatched to any gene: 7. The CDR3 runs 15 residues. Germline V lookup: CDR1 SGHRS, CDR2 YFSETQ. The CDR3 nucleotides are TGCGCCAGCAGCTTGGAGGGTAGCGGGAGAGTCGAGCAGTACTTC. This codes for CASSLEGSGRVEQYF.

This clonotype was seen a few times. J is TRBJ1-1 and V is TRBV20-1; no firm D call. The germline gives CDR1 DFQATT, CDR2 SNEGSKA (reference sequence). The CDR3 has 12 amino acids. Trimming shortened V by 5 bases and J by 4 bases, and 11 bases separated the two germline ends. CDR3 sequence reads: CSAPSGGTEAFF. The CDR3, as DNA: TGCAGTGCTCCCAGCGGAGGCACTGAAGCTTTCTTT.

The V and J genes are TRBV20-1 and TRBJ2-7; 7 nucleotides align to TRBD1. Unmatched junction bases numbered 6, after V lost 5 bases and J lost 2 bases. The CDR3 length is 13 residues. Germline CDR1 DFQATT, CDR2 SNEGSKA (reference sequence). The CDR3: CSADDRATYEQYF. The CDR3 DNA is TGCAGTGCTGACGACAGGGCGACCTACGAGCAGTACTTC.

This clonotype was found once. This chain connects TRBV4-2 to TRBJ1-1; 9 positions match TRBD1. The V and J ends lost 1 base and 7 bases, in that order; junction bases with no gene match: 7. The CDR3 totals 15 residues. Germline-derived CDR1 and CDR2 are LGHNA and YNFKEQ. The DNA of the CDR3 is TGTGCCAGCAGCCAAGGCATTACAGGGGGCAATGAAGCTTTCTTT. It translates to CASSQGITGGNEAFF.

The DNA for the CDR3 is TGCAGTGCTGTCCCAACAGGACTAGCGGGAAAAGATACGCAGTATTTT. Translation: CSAVPTGLAGKDTQYF. The chain is built from TRBV20-1 and TRBJ2-3, with 12 bases matching TRBD2. This CDR3 spans 16 amino acids. Per germline, CDR1 DFQATT and CDR2 SNEGSKA (reference sequence). The trim removed 5 bases at V and 5 bases at J, leaving 11 bases unmatched.

This clonotype was seen a handful of times. The chain is built from TRBV12-3 or TRBV12-4 and TRBJ1-3; D uncertain. V was shortened by 3 bases and J by 3 bases, with 15 bases between the two germline ends. The CDR3 extends over 16 amino acids. CDR3 DNA: TGTGCCAGCAGTTTCGGTCGGGGAGTAGGTGGAAACACCATATATTTT. This gives the protein CASSFGRGVGGNTIYF.

CDR3 in DNA: TGCGCCAGCAGCCGCTCGGGACAGGGGGCCGATGAGCAGTTCTTC. Its protein product is CASSRSGQGADEQFF. This chain joins TRBV5-1 and TRBJ2-1; 12 bases are a match to TRBD1. This CDR3 is 15 amino acids long. V shed 4 bases and J 8 bases; nucleotides not matched to a gene: 7. The germline gives CDR1 SGHRS, CDR2 YFSETQ.

This clonotype was seen only a few times. The chain is built from TRBV12-3 or TRBV12-4 and TRBJ2-1, with 13 nucleotides matching TRBD2. There are 15 residues in the CDR3. V gave up 7 bases and J gave up 8 bases; unmatched junction bases: 8. As DNA, the CDR3 is TGTGCCAGCACCCCGACTAGCGGGAGGCCGTATGAGCAGTTCTTC. Residues: CASTPTSGRPYEQFF.

This clonotype was seen more than once but under ten times. The genes are TRBV2 and TRBJ2-4; TRBD2 might be the D (5 bases). Germline V gene sequence: CDR1 SNHLY, CDR2 FYNNEI. This CDR3 has 16 amino acids. V was shortened by 3 bases and J by 0 bases, with 12 bases between the two germline ends. The CDR3 DNA is TGTGCCAGCAGTGAGACTACCTCCTTAGCCAAAAACATTCAGTACTTC. This encodes CASSETTSLAKNIQYF. Combining the CDR3 with reference TRBV2 and TRBJ2-4 gives the whole variable domain EPEVTQTPSHQVTQMGQEVILRCVPISNHLYFYWYRQILGQKVEFLVSFYNNEISEKSEIFDDQFSVERPDGSNFTLKIRSTKLEDSAMYFCASSETTSLAKNIQYFGAGTRLSVL.

The chain recombines TRBV9 with TRBJ2-3; D possibly corresponds to TRBD1 (5 bases). The V and J ends lost 0 bases and 2 bases respectively, with 13 bases between them. Germline V gene lookup returns CDR1 SGDLS and CDR2 YYNGEE. The CDR3 runs 16 residues. CDR3 DNA: TGTGCCAGCAGCGTAGCTACCGTCAGGGCCACAGATACGCAGTATTTT. Translation gives CASSVATVRATDTQYF.

This clonotype was observed a handful of times. The DNA for the CDR3 is TGTGCCAGCAGCCCCAGCGGGAGGGCCCTAGGTGAGCAGTTCTTC. Its protein is CASSPSGRALGEQFF. V is TRBV11-1 and J is TRBJ2-1; 10 nucleotides match TRBD2. Germline CDR1 SGHAT, CDR2 FQDESV (reference sequence). This CDR3 has 15 residues. Trimming took 5 bases from V and 9 from J; bases not matched to a gene: 10.

This clonotype was observed at least ten times. The chain uses TRBV6-1 and TRBJ2-2; D uncertain. Germline V gene data show CDR1 as MNHNS and CDR2 as SASEGT. V was cut by 6 bases and J by 1 base, with 9 bases left in between. The length of the CDR3 is 14 residues. Here the CDR3 reads CASRGHRNTGELFF. DNA of the CDR3: TGTGCCAGCAGAGGCCACAGGAACACCGGGGAGCTGTTTTTT.

This clonotype showed up just a few times. The genes are TRBV24-1 and TRBJ2-7; no reliable D call. Germline values: CDR1 KGHDR, CDR2 SFDVKD. V was shortened by 0 bases and J by 5 bases, with 1 base between the two germline ends. CDR3 length: 11 amino acids. The CDR3: CATSDLNEQYF. The CDR3 DNA reads TGTGCCACCAGTGATTTGAACGAGCAGTACTTC.